This entry lists 25 T cell receptor beta chains sequenced from one sample in a study of CD8 T cells in Susac syndrome. An input of about 0.45 to 1 ug of RNA was subjected to reverse transcription using random hexamers. TCRdb recomputed calls from the immunoSEQ multiplex PCR reads with MiXCR, one row per CDR3 protein. This sample carries over 200,000 distinct CDR3 sequences, 95% of them seen once, and the ten largest clones take approximately 0.075%. The specimen sequenced was CD4+ T cells from PBMCs. These receptors were taken from a human donor with multiple sclerosis.

This chain connects TRBV30 to TRBJ1-5, with TRBD1 matching over 8 bases. J lost 6 bases, V lost 4 bases, and 5 bases had no gene match. CDR1 is GTSNPN and CDR2 is SVGIG in the germline V gene (reference sequence). CDR3 length: 13 amino acids. CDR3 nucleotides: TGTGCCTGGAAAGGACAGGGAGGTCAGCCCCAGCATTTT. Translating it yields CAWKGQGGQPQHF.

This clonotype was observed once. The CDR3, as DNA: TGCAGTTCCGGGACTAGCGTTTCAGAGACCCAGTACTTC. Its protein is CSSGTSVSETQYF. The V and J genes are TRBV20-1 and TRBJ2-5; 10 bases line up with TRBD2. Trimming cost V 8 bases and J 4 bases; bases outside gene matches: 7. The CDR3 covers 13 residues. In germline, CDR1 is DFQATT, CDR2 SNEGSKA (reference sequence).

The sample holds one count of this clonotype. The gene calls are TRBV29-1 and TRBJ1-1; possible D gene TRBD1, 5 bases. V dropped 6 bases and J dropped 3 bases, with 14 bases sitting between them. The length of the CDR3 is 13 residues. CDR1 and CDR2 (germline): SQVTM, ANQGSEA. CDR3 loop: CSVAQARDTEAFF. The DNA for the CDR3 is TGCAGCGTCGCACAGGCGCGGGACACTGAAGCTTTCTTT.

The gene calls are TRBV7-2 and TRBJ2-5, with TRBD2 matching 8 bases. The CDR3 sequence is 14 residues long. From germline, CDR1 is SGHTA and CDR2 FQGNSA. Trimming at V came to 3 bases and at J to 5 bases, leaving 5 bases not matched to a gene. CDR3 sequence (DNA): TGTGCCAGCAGCTTCGGGACTAGGAGGGAGACCCAGTACTTC. As protein: CASSFGTRRETQYF. Variable domain in full (rest from reference TRBV7-2 and TRBJ2-5): GAGVSQSPSNKVTEKGKDVELRCDPISGHTALYWYRQSLGQGLEFLIYFQGNSAPDKSGLPSDRFSAERTGGSVSTLTIQRTQQEDSAVYLCASSFGTRRETQYFGPGTRLLVL.

V gene TRBV20-1 combines with J gene TRBJ1-6, with D possibly TRBD1 on 5 matching bases. V was shortened by 6 bases and J by 9 bases, with 12 bases between the two germline ends. There are 12 residues in the CDR3. Germline CDR1 DFQATT, CDR2 SNEGSKA (reference sequence). CDR3 bases: TGCAGTGCCCCTCAGGGAGGTTCACCCCTCCACTTT. This codes for CSAPQGGSPLHF.

The gene calls are TRBV20-1 and TRBJ2-3; D gene unclear. The germline V gene encodes CDR1 DFQATT and CDR2 SNEGSKA (reference sequence). V was clipped by 1 base and J by 4 bases, with 12 bases between them. There are 14 residues in the CDR3. CDR3 protein: CSARAGDWADTQYF. In DNA form, the CDR3 reads TGCAGTGCTAGAGCTGGCGATTGGGCAGATACGCAGTATTTT.

The chain employs TRBV15 and TRBJ2-7; D gene ambiguous. Trimming took off 1 base at V and 9 bases at J, with 13 bases between the two ends. The CDR3 is 13 amino acids. Germline-derived CDR1 and CDR2 are LNHNV and YYDKDF (reference sequence). The CDR3 is CATSRGERRGQYF. In nucleotides, the CDR3 is TGTGCCACCAGCAGAGGGGAAAGGAGAGGGCAGTACTTC.

This clonotype was counted only a few times. A read error may produce the germline difference seen at one junction end. The gene calls are TRBV7-7 and TRBJ2-7, with 10 bases fitting TRBD1. CDR3 length equals 14 residues. Looked up from germline, CDR1 is SSHAT and CDR2 is FNYEAQ (reference sequence). The CDR3 DNA reads TGTGCTAGCAGCCCGGGACAGGGGCCCTACGAGCAGTACTTC. Protein product: CASSPGQGPYEQYF.

The V call is TRBV2, the J call TRBJ2-1, with unresolved D. The CDR3 consists of 12 residues. Germline V CDR1 and CDR2: SNHLY, FYNNEI. Trimming pared 8 bases from V and 9 bases from J, leaving 14 bases between. CDR3 bases: TGTGCCAGCGGCGGAATCGGCCCTGAGCAGTTCTTC. This translates into CASGGIGPEQFF.

This chain uses TRBV20-1 with TRBJ1-6, with 9 bases identical to TRBD1. Germline values: CDR1 DFQATT, CDR2 SNEGSKA (reference sequence). J gave up 7 bases and V 7 bases, and 5 bases lay outside the gene matches. There are 13 residues in the CDR3. The CDR3 sequence: CSVRDRVNSPLHF. DNA for the CDR3: TGCAGTGTCCGGGACAGGGTGAATTCACCCCTCCACTTT.

This rearrangement joins TRBV29-1 to TRBJ2-1; D might be TRBD1 or TRBD2, each matching 6 bases. The CDR3 runs 13 residues. Trimming removed 7 bases from V and 9 bases from J, with 19 bases in between. CDR1 and CDR2 (germline): SQVTM, ANQGSEA. CDR3 sequence: CSARLGGGREQFF. Written as DNA, the CDR3 is TGCAGCGCACGACTAGGAGGGGGTCGTGAGCAGTTCTTC.

The chain recombines TRBV5-6 with TRBJ2-1; TRBD1 aligns across 7 bases. The V gene end was trimmed by 4 bases and the J gene end by 4 bases; junction bases not matched to a gene: 8. This CDR3 is built from 15 residues. In germline, CDR1 is SGHDT, CDR2 YYEEEE. CDR3 nucleotides: TGTGCCAGCAGCCTACTAGACAGGGATTACAATGAGCAGTTCTTC. Translation: CASSLLDRDYNEQFF. The whole variable domain, filled in from reference TRBV5-6 and TRBJ2-1, reads DAGVTQSPTHLIKTRGQQVTLRCSPKSGHDTVSWYQQALGQGPQFIFQYYEEEERQRGNFPDRFSGHQFPNYSSELNVNALLLGDSALYLCASSLLDRDYNEQFFGPGTRLTVL.

The V call is TRBV3-1, the J call TRBJ1-3; TRBD1 matches at 8 bases. The CDR3 is 15 residues long. V shed 2 bases and J 4 bases; nucleotides not matched to a gene: 4. Germline V gives CDR1 LGHDT, CDR2 YNNKEL (reference sequence). This chain's CDR3 is CASSQPRTGGNTIYF. As DNA, the CDR3 is TGTGCCAGCAGCCAACCCCGGACAGGGGGAAACACCATATATTTT.

This chain connects TRBV30 to TRBJ2-3; 7 nucleotides agree with TRBD1. Trimming removed 8 bases from V and 0 bases from J; junction bases left unmatched: 14. Germline assignment: CDR1 GTSNPN and CDR2 SVGIG (reference sequence). CDR3 length: 16 amino acids. The CDR3: CAGTETPQASTDTQYF. The CDR3 DNA reads as TGTGCCGGGACAGAGACTCCTCAAGCTAGCACAGATACGCAGTATTTT.

This clonotype is a singleton in its sample. The chain is built from TRBV7-8 and TRBJ2-1, with D maybe TRBD1 (6 bases). Germline assignment: CDR1 SGHVS and CDR2 FQNEAQ. The CDR3 length is 15 residues. The V and J ends lost 6 bases and 5 bases respectively, with 17 bases between them. As DNA, the CDR3 is TGTGCCAGCAGTTTCCGGGACACCACGGACAATGAGCAGTTCTTC. This encodes CASSFRDTTDNEQFF.

The chain has TRBV7-9 and TRBJ2-1; D call uncertain. Germline lookup yields CDR1 SEHNR and CDR2 FQNEAQ (reference sequence). The CDR3 is 13 amino acids. Trimming removed 4 bases from V and 8 bases from J, with 12 bases in between. CDR3 nucleotide sequence: TGTGCCAGCAGCTCTCCTGGACCCTATGAGCAGTTCTTC. Translating gives CASSSPGPYEQFF.

V gene TRBV27 combines with J gene TRBJ2-7; D is ambiguous. Between the trimmed V and J ends, which lost 0 bases and 2 bases, there was a span of 11 bases. This CDR3 contains 15 residues. Germline CDR1 MNHEY, CDR2 SMNVEV (reference sequence). The DNA of the CDR3 is TGTGCCAGCAGTTTATCGGGTGGCAGAACCTACGAGCAGTACTTC. This gives the protein CASSLSGGRTYEQYF.

CDR3 nucleotides: TGTGCCTGGAGTGTTTCCGGGGGCCAATACATTCAGTACTTC. It codes for CAWSVSGGQYIQYF. This chain joins TRBV30 and TRBJ2-4, with D perhaps assigned TRBD1 or TRBD2 (6 bases each). V was pared by 0 bases and J by 8 bases, with 14 bases between. The CDR3 is 14 amino acids. Germline V CDR1 and CDR2: GTSNPN, SVGIG (reference sequence).

The CDR3 loop is CSGSTSGGYNEQFF. In DNA, the CDR3 is TGCAGCGGTTCCACTAGCGGGGGTTACAATGAGCAGTTCTTC. This chain joins TRBV29-1 and TRBJ2-1; 11 bases agree with TRBD2. V lost 7 bases and J lost 4; bases outside the gene matches: 6. This CDR3 is 14 amino acids long. Germline lookup yields CDR1 SQVTM and CDR2 ANQGSEA.

This chain uses TRBV18 with TRBJ1-6; TRBD1 is a possible D gene (5 bases). CDR1 and CDR2 (germline): KGHSH, LQKENI. V lost 5 bases and J 8 bases, leaving 16 bases between the germline ends. The CDR3 loop spans 15 amino acids. The CDR3 loop is CASSASGVWDSPLHF. The CDR3 DNA sequence: TGTGCCAGCTCAGCCTCGGGGGTATGGGATTCACCCCTCCACTTT.

The chain combines TRBV2 with TRBJ2-3, with D perhaps matching TRBD1 (5 bases). V was pared by 1 base and J by 2 bases, with 16 bases between. The CDR3 consists of 17 residues. Germline-derived CDR1 and CDR2 are SNHLY and FYNNEI. CDR3 bases: TGTGCCAGCAGTGAAGGGGCCCTTGACAGATACACAGATACGCAGTATTTT. Translation gives CASSEGALDRYTDTQYF. Using reference TRBV2 and TRBJ2-3 for the parts outside the CDR3, the full variable domain is EPEVTQTPSHQVTQMGQEVILRCVPISNHLYFYWYRQILGQKVEFLVSFYNNEISEKSEIFDDQFSVERPDGSNFTLKIRSTKLEDSAMYFCASSEGALDRYTDTQYFGPGTRLTVL.

The chain recombines TRBV3-1 with TRBJ1-2; 7 nucleotides agree with TRBD1. The germline CDR1 and CDR2 sequences are LGHDT and YNNKEL (reference sequence). There are 15 residues in the CDR3. Trimming removed 4 bases from V and 2 bases from J; junction bases left unmatched: 7. CDR3 region: CASSLMGQNNYGYTF. The CDR3 DNA is TGTGCCAGCAGCCTGATGGGACAGAACAACTATGGCTACACCTTC.

The chain joins TRBV30 to TRBJ2-5; D ambiguous. With 5 bases removed from V and 1 base from J, the gap between germline ends came to 2 bases. CDR3 length: 10 amino acids. From germline, CDR1 is GTSNPN and CDR2 SVGIG (reference sequence). The CDR3 DNA follows: TGTGCCTGGGTCCAAGAGACCCAGTACTTC. This translates into CAWVQETQYF.

The rearrangement joins TRBV6-2 or TRBV6-3 to TRBJ1-6, with D perhaps matching TRBD1 (5 bases). V lost 3 bases to trimming and J lost 4 bases, with 13 bases between them. The V gene's germline CDR1 is MNHEY and CDR2 SVGEGT. The CDR3 loop spans 16 amino acids. The CDR3 nucleotides read TGTGCCAGCAGTTATTCCGCAGGGCGGTATAATTCACCCCTCCACTTT. Translation gives CASSYSAGRYNSPLHF.

This chain connects TRBV6-1 to TRBJ1-6, with D tentatively TRBD1 (5 bases). The germline CDR1 and CDR2 sequences are MNHNS and SASEGT. V was clipped by 5 bases and J by 6 bases, with 14 bases between them. The CDR3 is 15 residues long. The CDR3 reads CASSRPEGINSPLHF. Here the CDR3 DNA reads TGTGCCAGCAGTCGGCCGGAGGGGATTAATTCACCCCTCCACTTT.